This passage covers 23 T cell receptor beta chains from one sample sequenced in a study of memory CD4+ T cells and cytomegalovirus serostatus. This table comes from immunoSEQ multiplex PCR, and its TCRdb copy is limited to in-frame clones, with some not included. The table lists some 60,000 clones, about 68% of them singletons. Single viable CD3+CD4+CD8-CD45RO+ cells were sorted as the memory CD4+ T cells. Sequenced material: memory CD4+ T cells from blood. The receptors come from an adult in good health and CMV-seropositive.

The chain carries TRBV10-3 and TRBJ2-3, with a weak D call TRBD2 (5 bases). Germline-derived CDR1 and CDR2 are ENHRY and SYGVKD. V dropped 2 bases and J dropped 2 bases, with 11 bases sitting between them. The CDR3 consists of 15 residues. The CDR3 protein is CAISEEGLDTDTQYF. CDR3 nucleotides: TGTGCCATCAGTGAGGAGGGATTAGACACAGATACGCAGTATTTT.

This clone was seen only once. The gene calls are TRBV28 and TRBJ2-5, with 7 positions matching TRBD2. V lost 6 bases, J lost 2 bases, and 3 bases stayed unmatched. The CDR3 consists of 13 residues. Germline-derived CDR1 and CDR2 are MDHEN and SYDVKM. The CDR3 loop reads CASSRDYQETQYF. In DNA, the CDR3 is TGTGCCAGCAGCCGGGACTATCAAGAGACCCAGTACTTC. Full variable domain (outside the CDR3, taken from reference TRBV28 and TRBJ2-5): DVKVTQSSRYLVKRTGEKVFLECVQDMDHENMFWYRQDPGLGLRLIYFSYDVKMKEKGDIPEGYSVSREKKERFSLILESASTNQTSMYLCASSRDYQETQYFGPGTRLLVL.

The CDR3 is CASSPQGAVTEAFF. The CDR3, as DNA: TGTGCCAGCAGCCCACAGGGGGCGGTCACTGAAGCTTTCTTT. The gene calls are TRBV7-2 and TRBJ1-1; 9 bases line up with TRBD1. V lost 5 bases and J lost 4; bases outside the gene matches: 5. The CDR3 is made up of 14 amino acids. CDR1 SGHTA and CDR2 FQGNSA come from the germline V gene.

This chain uses TRBV27 with TRBJ2-3, with D unclear. V was clipped by 0 bases and J by 4 bases, with 8 bases between them. This CDR3 comprises 14 residues. Per the germline V gene, CDR1 is MNHEY and CDR2 is SMNVEV (reference sequence). Here the CDR3 reads CASSLSGPADTQYF. The CDR3 bases are TGTGCCAGCAGTTTATCCGGTCCTGCAGATACGCAGTATTTT.

In its sample, this clone was seen a few times. The chain is built from TRBV23-1 and TRBJ2-4; D ambiguous. TRBV23-1 is flagged as an ORF with uncertain function. This CDR3 contains 13 residues. Between the trimmed V and J ends, which lost 4 bases and 0 bases, there was a span of 4 bases. CDR3 sequence (DNA): TGCGCCAGCAGTCGACTAGCCAAAAACATTCAGTACTTC. Amino acid sequence: CASSRLAKNIQYF.

This clone was picked up a small number of times. The chain couples TRBV28 to TRBJ2-7; D may be TRBD1 or TRBD2 (6 bases each). Trimming removed 2 bases at V and 6 bases at J, with 8 bases between. CDR1 MDHEN and CDR2 SYDVKM come from the germline V gene. The CDR3 length is 12 residues. This CDR3 is CASSLGGREQYV. CDR3 coding DNA: TGTGCCAGCAGTTTAGGGGGGCGCGAGCAGTACGTC.

The sample holds a few counts of this clone. The V gene is TRBV5-6, the J gene TRBJ1-4; 10 nucleotides match TRBD1. This CDR3 region has 16 residues. J was trimmed by 0 bases and V by 2 bases; bases with no gene match: 1. CDR1 is SGHDT and CDR2 is YYEEEE in the germline V gene. The CDR3 here is CASSFGTGATNEKLFF. For the CDR3, the DNA is TGTGCCAGCAGCTTCGGGACAGGGGCAACTAATGAAAAACTGTTTTTT.

V gene TRBV5-4 combines with J gene TRBJ2-5, with 8 bases matching TRBD2. The CDR3 length is 16 residues. The J segment lost 4 bases and the V segment lost 0 bases, leaving 8 bases of the junction unmatched. Germline CDR1 and CDR2: SGHNT and YYREEE (reference sequence). The CDR3 protein is CASSLESAGGGETQYF. DNA for the CDR3: TGTGCCAGCAGCTTGGAATCGGCGGGAGGTGGAGAGACCCAGTACTTC.

The V gene is TRBV5-1, the J gene TRBJ2-3; D is perhaps TRBD2 (6 bases). Trimming removed 3 bases from V and 5 bases from J, with 22 bases in between. The CDR3 sequence is 17 residues long. In germline, CDR1 is SGHRS, CDR2 YFSETQ. The CDR3: CASSSRPGTPPRDTQYF. The DNA of the CDR3 is TGCGCCAGCAGCTCCAGGCCCGGGACTCCCCCCCGAGATACGCAGTATTTT.

The J gene is TRBJ1-2, the V gene TRBV7-2; the D gene is possibly TRBD1 (6 bases). V dropped 4 bases and J dropped 0 bases, with 12 bases sitting between them. The CDR3 spans 15 residues. Germline V gene sequence: CDR1 SGHTA, CDR2 FQGNSA. CDR3 nucleotides: TGTGCCAGCAGCTCCCCACAGGGAGCTAACTATGGCTACACCTTC. Translation: CASSSPQGANYGYTF.

This chain connects TRBV9 to TRBJ2-1; 11 nucleotides line up with TRBD2. This CDR3 has 15 amino acids. In germline, CDR1 is SGDLS, CDR2 YYNGEE. V lost 6 bases and J lost 6; bases outside the gene matches: 8. DNA of the CDR3: TGTGCCAGCACCGAACAGACTAGCGGGATCAATGAGCAGTTCTTC. Translating gives CASTEQTSGINEQFF.

V gene TRBV6-5 combines with J gene TRBJ1-2, with D possibly matching TRBD1 (5 bases). This CDR3 comprises 13 residues. The V gene lost 6 bases and the J gene lost 8 bases, with 16 bases spanning the gap. The germline V gene has CDR1 MNHEY and CDR2 SVGAGI. Written as DNA, the CDR3 is TGTGCCAGCAGCGCTTTAAAAGGGGACGGCTACACCTTC. This translates into CASSALKGDGYTF.

V and J are TRBV11-3 and TRBJ1-4; TRBD1 agrees at 9 bases. Germline V gives CDR1 SGHNT, CDR2 YENEEA. The CDR3 contains 16 residues. J lost 3 bases, V lost 3 bases, and 5 bases had no gene match. Here the CDR3 reads CASSFGTGLSNEKLFF. The CDR3 DNA reads as TGTGCCAGCAGCTTCGGGACAGGGCTTTCTAATGAAAAACTGTTTTTT.

The genes are TRBV4-1 and TRBJ2-5; D is undetermined. V was clipped by 1 base and J by 4 bases, with 13 bases between them. Germline V gene sequence: CDR1 MGHRA, CDR2 YSYEKL. The CDR3 length is 15 residues. CDR3 in amino acids: CASSQGTDPSETQYF. CDR3 DNA sequence: TGCGCCAGCAGCCAAGGGACCGATCCCTCAGAGACCCAGTACTTC.

The chain employs TRBV7-8 and TRBJ2-1; TRBD2 matches 7 bases. CDR3 length: 13 amino acids. Losses at the gene ends were 5 bases for V and 8 bases for J; bases not matched to a gene: 6. Germline V gives CDR1 SGHVS, CDR2 FQNEAQ. The CDR3 loop reads CASSLAGVYEQFF. The CDR3 DNA reads as TGTGCCAGCAGCCTGGCGGGAGTCTATGAGCAGTTCTTC.

As DNA, the CDR3 is TGTGCCAGTAGTCCTGAGTGGGGGCCCCAGCATTTT. It encodes CASSPEWGPQHF. This chain uses TRBV19 with TRBJ1-5; D unclear. The CDR3 is 12 residues long. V was shortened by 5 bases and J by 9 bases, with 11 bases between the two germline ends. Germline V gene sequence: CDR1 LNHDA, CDR2 SQIVND (reference sequence).

This clone was seen a few times. The gene calls are TRBV7-2 and TRBJ2-7, with 8 nucleotides matching TRBD2. Germline CDR1 SGHTA, CDR2 FQGNSA. The CDR3 is made up of 15 amino acids. J gave up 3 bases and V 8 bases, and 12 bases lay outside the gene matches. This chain's CDR3 is CASSLAGTEYYEQYV. The CDR3 nucleotides are TGTGCCAGCTCTCTAGCGGGCACCGAATACTACGAGCAGTACGTC.

The chain couples TRBV7-6 to TRBJ2-3; D perhaps matches TRBD2 (7 bases). This CDR3 has 18 amino acids. Deletions cut 0 bases from V and 10 bases from J, with 26 bases between. Looked up from germline, CDR1 is SGHVS and CDR2 is FNYEAQ. The CDR3 nucleotides are TGTGCCAGCAGCTTAGCCCCCCCGGGGGCGGGGGAGGGCTATGCGCAGTATTTT. This translates into CASSLAPPGAGEGYAQYF.

This clone turned up a few times. The J gene is TRBJ1-1, the V gene TRBV2, with D unresolved. Trimming removed 6 bases at V and 7 bases at J, with 9 bases between. Germline V gene data show CDR1 as SNHLY and CDR2 as FYNNEI. The length of the CDR3 is 11 residues. CDR3 sequence (DNA): TGTGCCAGCAGGGTTACAGTTGAAGCTTTCTTT. Protein product: CASRVTVEAFF. Looking up the rest from reference TRBV2 and TRBJ1-1 gives the full variable domain: EPEVTQTPSHQVTQMGQEVILRCVPISNHLYFYWYRQILGQKVEFLVSFYNNEISEKSEIFDDQFSVERPDGSNFTLKIRSTKLEDSAMYFCASRVTVEAFFGQGTRLTVV.

The chain has TRBV6-6 and TRBJ1-4; D possibly corresponds to TRBD1 (6 bases). The germline V gene encodes CDR1 MNHNY and CDR2 SVGAGI (reference sequence). The CDR3 extends over 15 amino acids. V was pared by 0 bases and J by 8 bases, with 13 bases between. The CDR3 sequence: CASSYSGRGQEKLFF. Written as DNA, the CDR3 is TGTGCCAGCAGTTACTCGGGGCGGGGGCAGGAAAAACTGTTTTTT.

J is TRBJ2-7 and V is TRBV5-6, with 8 bases matching TRBD1. With V trimmed by 2 bases and J by 3 bases, 4 bases remained unmatched. Germline loops: CDR1 SGHDT, CDR2 YYEEEE. The CDR3 spans 14 residues. The CDR3 nucleotides read TGTGCCAGCAGCTTTCAGACAGGGGACTACGAGCAGTACGTC. Translating it yields CASSFQTGDYEQYV.

The chain carries TRBV20-1 and TRBJ1-1; no clear D. V lost 1 base and J 10 bases, leaving 10 bases between the germline ends. This CDR3 spans 11 amino acids. Germline V gene data show CDR1 as DFQATT and CDR2 as SNEGSKA (reference sequence). Here the CDR3 reads CSARVTLLAFF. DNA for the CDR3: TGCAGTGCTAGAGTTACCCTTTTAGCTTTCTTT.

V gene TRBV4-3 combines with J gene TRBJ2-6; D unclear. CDR3 length equals 15 residues. Germline CDR1 and CDR2: LGHNA and YSLEER. The V and J ends lost 2 bases and 0 bases respectively, with 5 bases between them. CDR3 sequence: CASSQPDSGANVLTF. The CDR3 DNA is TGCGCCAGCAGCCAACCGGACTCTGGGGCCAACGTCCTGACTTTC.